This T cell receptor (beta chain) was identified during a study of T-cell memory formation after mild COVID-19. At the level of the study: Largely donor-specific TCR clusters were found. General study findings and limits: The appearance of some responding clones in pre-infection memory suggested that cross-reactive memory joined. SARS-CoV-2 specificity was not confirmed for second-wave clones peaking on day 37.

From the 5' RACE reads, TCRdb called clonotypes with MiXCR, one entry per CDR3 protein. This sample yields nearly 200,000 distinct CDR3 sequences, of which approximately 20% are seen a single time; roughly 2.3% belongs to the top ten. This clonotype occurred a few times. What it binds is unknown. Germline CDR1 MGHDK, CDR2 SYGVNS. This CDR3 region has 14 residues. The V segment lost 3 bases and the J segment 2 bases; nucleotides outside the gene matches: 2. The chain is built from TRBV25-1 and TRBJ2-7; 9 positions agree with TRBD1. The receptor was isolated from an adult woman who had mild COVID-19 (a few samples of this study predate the infection). Cell type and time point are not known. Sequencing was done on a sample of PBMCs or a T cell subset sorted from them (not recorded which). DNA for the CDR3: TGTGCCAGCAGTGACTGGGACAGGGCCTACGAGCAGTACTTC. Translated, it gives CASSDWDRAYEQYF.